The 25 T cell receptor beta chains given below trace back to one sample, sequenced in a study of identical twins. TCRdb re-called the 5' RACE reads through MiXCR, storing one row per CDR3 protein. The profile shows approximately 140,000 distinct CDR3 sequences, around 3.6% of them singletons. Material: memory T cells sorted from blood. All receptors come from a man younger than 30 in good health.

This clonotype was counted at least ten times. This chain links TRBV5-1 with TRBJ2-5, with 7 nucleotides matching TRBD2. J gave up 0 bases and V 3 bases, and 2 bases lay outside the gene matches. The CDR3 contains 14 residues. Germline CDR1 and CDR2: SGHRS and YFSETQ. The CDR3 here is CASSSAGNQETQYF. In DNA form, the CDR3 reads TGCGCCAGCAGCTCAGCGGGGAACCAAGAGACCCAGTACTTC.

This clonotype has at least ten counts. The chain combines TRBV5-1 with TRBJ1-5, with 7 bases aligning to TRBD1. The CDR3 totals 14 residues. The germline CDR1 and CDR2 sequences are SGHRS and YFSETQ. J lost 7 bases, V lost 4 bases, and 8 bases had no gene match. The CDR3 protein is CASSTGTEGQPQHF. The CDR3 coding sequence is TGCGCCAGCAGCACCGGGACAGAGGGACAGCCCCAGCATTTT. The complete variable domain, with remaining parts taken from reference TRBV5-1 and TRBJ1-5, reads KAGVTQTPRYLIKTRGQQVTLSCSPISGHRSVSWYQQTPGQGLQFLFEYFSETQRNKGNFPGRFSGRQFSNSRSEMNVSTLELGDSALYLCASSTGTEGQPQHFGDGTRLSIL.

This chain uses TRBV6-1 with TRBJ1-1, with D unresolved. The CDR3 runs 13 residues. The germline gives CDR1 MNHNS, CDR2 SASEGT. V was trimmed by 3 bases and J by 0 bases, leaving 5 bases between them. The CDR3, as DNA: TGTGCCAGCAGTGAGGGGTTGAACACTGAAGCTTTCTTT. It encodes CASSEGLNTEAFF.

Many counts were recorded for this clonotype. The V and J genes are TRBV20-1 and TRBJ1-5; D call uncertain. Germline CDR1 is DFQATT and CDR2 is SNEGSKA (reference sequence). The CDR3 covers 14 residues. V was cut by 4 bases and J by 6 bases, with 16 bases left in between. The CDR3 DNA reads TGCAGTGCTACCTCAGCGAATGGAGGTCAGCCCCAGCATTTT. It specifies CSATSANGGQPQHF.

This clonotype was detected ten times or more. CDR3 loop: CASSAGTGTEQYF. CDR3 bases: TGTGCCAGCAGTGCCGGGACAGGGACCGAGCAGTACTTC. The chain carries TRBV2 and TRBJ2-7, with 9 bases lining up with TRBD1. V trimming: 4 bases; J trimming: 6 bases; junction bases outside the gene matches: 4. The CDR3 runs to 13 residues. CDR1 SNHLY and CDR2 FYNNEI come from the germline V gene.

This clonotype has at least ten counts. V and J are TRBV7-9 and TRBJ1-6; the D is unclear. V lost 7 bases and J lost 9, with 13 bases in between. Germline V gene sequence: CDR1 SEHNR, CDR2 FQNEAQ (reference sequence). The CDR3 totals 13 residues. CDR3 in amino acids: CASNSGGPSPLHF. CDR3 DNA: TGTGCCAGCAATTCAGGAGGGCCTTCACCCCTCCACTTT.

This clonotype has at least ten counts. The rearrangement joins TRBV2 to TRBJ2-5; 13 bases line up with TRBD2. The CDR3 has 20 residues. Trimming cost V 0 bases and J 5 bases; bases outside gene matches: 15. Per the germline V gene, CDR1 is SNHLY and CDR2 is FYNNEI. CDR3 DNA: TGTGCCAGCAGTGAAGCGCGGGGACTAGCGGGATTCGGGAACATGGAGACCCAGTACTTC. Its translation is CASSEARGLAGFGNMETQYF.

The table lists this clonotype with many counts. The chain joins TRBV20-1 to TRBJ1-2; D unresolved. The CDR3 covers 11 residues. Germline V gene data show CDR1 as DFQATT and CDR2 as SNEGSKA (reference sequence). Trimming cost V 2 bases and J 8 bases, with 9 bases left between them. CDR3 sequence: CSARYKTGYTF. The CDR3 nucleotides read TGCAGTGCTAGATATAAGACAGGCTACACCTTC.

The CDR3 DNA reads TGCAGTGCTAGGGCTGGTCAGGAGACCCAGTACTTC. Protein product: CSARAGQETQYF. V gene TRBV20-1 combines with J gene TRBJ2-5; D unclear. This CDR3 is built from 12 residues. With 3 bases removed from V and 5 bases from J, the gap between germline ends came to 10 bases. Germline V gene data show CDR1 as DFQATT and CDR2 as SNEGSKA (reference sequence).

This clonotype was observed at least ten times. The chain combines TRBV20-1 with TRBJ2-5; possible D gene TRBD1, 5 bases. V dropped 7 bases and J dropped 4 bases, with 16 bases sitting between them. This CDR3 is 13 amino acids long. CDR1 DFQATT and CDR2 SNEGSKA come from the germline V gene (reference sequence). The CDR3 spells CSVSRAQGETQYF. The CDR3 DNA sequence: TGCAGTGTCTCTAGGGCGCAGGGAGAGACCCAGTACTTC.

At least ten counts were recorded for this clonotype. The chain is built from TRBV20-1 and TRBJ2-1; 10 bases map to TRBD2. Germline V gives CDR1 DFQATT, CDR2 SNEGSKA (reference sequence). Trimming cost V 3 bases and J 6 bases; bases outside gene matches: 8. The CDR3 runs 15 residues. CDR3 sequence: CSARPGTSVLNEQFF. CDR3 nucleotide sequence: TGCAGTGCTAGGCCCGGGACTAGCGTCCTCAATGAGCAGTTCTTC.

This clonotype was seen ten or more times. This chain connects TRBV18 to TRBJ2-6; no firm D call. Trimming cost V 4 bases and J 0 bases, with 7 bases left between them. Germline assignment: CDR1 KGHSH and CDR2 LQKENI. This CDR3 contains 15 residues. In nucleotides, the CDR3 is TGTGCCAGCTCACTTGGCGCCTCTGGGGCCAACGTCCTGACTTTC. Translation: CASSLGASGANVLTF.

This clonotype has ten or more counts. The rearrangement joins TRBV24-1 to TRBJ2-2, with D maybe TRBD2 (5 bases). Germline CDR1 and CDR2: KGHDR and SFDVKD. V was clipped by 5 bases and J by 6 bases, with 15 bases between them. The CDR3 has 15 residues. CDR3 sequence reads: CATSGKGGTAGELFF. The CDR3 region has the DNA TGTGCCACCAGTGGAAAAGGAGGTACCGCCGGGGAGCTGTTTTTT.

This clonotype was observed at least ten times. The V call is TRBV2, the J call TRBJ2-7; TRBD1 agrees at 7 bases. J was trimmed by 6 bases and V by 0 bases; bases with no gene match: 11. Germline CDR1 and CDR2: SNHLY and FYNNEI. CDR3 size: 16 residues. The CDR3 nucleotides are TGTGCCAGCAGTGAAGCGCTGGGACAGACCAGAGCCGAGCAGTACTTC. The encoded protein is CASSEALGQTRAEQYF.

This clonotype appeared a few times. This chain connects TRBV3-1 to TRBJ2-5; 7 nucleotides align to TRBD1. Germline CDR1 and CDR2: LGHDT and YNNKEL (reference sequence). The V segment lost 7 bases and the J segment 0 bases; nucleotides outside the gene matches: 5. The CDR3 covers 14 residues. The CDR3 bases are TGTGCCAGCAACCGACAGGGCTACCAAGAGACCCAGTACTTC. It specifies CASNRQGYQETQYF.

This clonotype was recorded many times. The chain recombines TRBV5-1 with TRBJ2-1; D not resolved. V was cut by 4 bases and J by 6 bases, with 11 bases left in between. The germline V gene has CDR1 SGHRS and CDR2 YFSETQ. This CDR3 has 13 amino acids. The CDR3 sequence: CASSPDSFNEQFF. In DNA form, the CDR3 reads TGCGCCAGCAGCCCCGACTCGTTCAATGAGCAGTTCTTC.

This clonotype was recorded at least ten times. The CDR3 spells CSARIAGDLDTQYF. DNA for the CDR3: TGCAGTGCCAGGATAGCGGGAGATCTAGATACGCAGTATTTT. The gene calls are TRBV20-1 and TRBJ2-3; 9 bases are shared with TRBD2. From germline, CDR1 is DFQATT and CDR2 SNEGSKA (reference sequence). The CDR3 loop spans 14 amino acids. The V segment lost 6 bases and the J segment 5 bases; nucleotides outside the gene matches: 9.

This clonotype was seen ten or more times. The V and J genes are TRBV25-1 and TRBJ2-5; TRBD2 aligns across 7 bases. J gave up 5 bases and V 6 bases, and 3 bases lay outside the gene matches. Germline assignment: CDR1 MGHDK and CDR2 SYGVNS. The CDR3 is 12 residues long. The CDR3 DNA reads as TGTGCCAGCAGCTACGGGAGGGAGACCCAGTACTTC. This encodes CASSYGRETQYF.

This clonotype was recorded at least ten times. This chain joins TRBV19 and TRBJ2-4; D possibly corresponds to TRBD1 (5 bases). There are 14 residues in the CDR3. In germline, CDR1 is LNHDA, CDR2 SQIVND (reference sequence). Trimming stripped 6 bases from V and 1 base from J, with 10 bases between. CDR3 sequence (DNA): TGTGCCAGTAGCTCCCCAGGGGCCAAAAACATTCAGTACTTC. Amino acids: CASSSPGAKNIQYF. Complete variable domain (other parts from reference TRBV19 and TRBJ2-4): DGGITQSPKYLFRKEGQNVTLSCEQNLNHDAMYWYRQDPGQGLRLIYYSQIVNDFQKGDIAEGYSVSREKKESFPLTVTSAQKNPTAFYLCASSSPGAKNIQYFGAGTRLSVL.

This clonotype has a count of ten or more. The V and J genes are TRBV18 and TRBJ2-7, with D possibly matching TRBD1 (6 bases). V was shortened by 5 bases and J by 4 bases, with 9 bases between the two germline ends. The CDR3 contains 12 residues. CDR1 and CDR2 (germline): KGHSH, LQKENI. The CDR3 DNA reads as TGTGCCAGCTCAAATACAGGGTACGAGCAGTACTTC. Amino acids: CASSNTGYEQYF.

This clonotype was seen many times. The gene calls are TRBV29-1 and TRBJ2-2; D remains ambiguous. Deletions cut 6 bases from V and 3 bases from J, with 8 bases between. CDR1 is SQVTM and CDR2 is ANQGSEA in the germline V gene. CDR3 length: 12 amino acids. CDR3 sequence reads: CSVRLDTGELFF. CDR3 coding DNA: TGCAGCGTCAGACTGGACACCGGGGAGCTGTTTTTT.

This clonotype was recorded many times. The chain joins TRBV20-1 to TRBJ2-2, with TRBD1 as a possible D gene (6 bases). The germline V gene encodes CDR1 DFQATT and CDR2 SNEGSKA (reference sequence). The CDR3 is made up of 15 amino acids. Deletions cut 6 bases from V and 5 bases from J, with 19 bases between. The CDR3 region has the DNA TGCAGTGCCCCCAGGGGACCGGCAGGGACCGGGGAGCTGTTTTTT. This gives the protein CSAPRGPAGTGELFF.

This clonotype was recorded many times. The chain recombines TRBV28 with TRBJ1-5, with D hard to call. CDR1 and CDR2 (germline): MDHEN, SYDVKM. Deletions cut 2 bases from V and 4 bases from J, with 15 bases between. The CDR3 runs to 16 residues. In DNA, the CDR3 is TGTGCCAGCAGTTTAGGCCCCGAGGGTCTAAATCAGCCCCAGCATTTT. Protein product: CASSLGPEGLNQPQHF.

This clonotype appeared many times. This sequence joins TRBV28 and TRBJ1-6; D call uncertain. The V end lost 5 bases, the J end lost 4 bases, and 9 bases lay between the germline ends. Germline CDR1 MDHEN, CDR2 SYDVKM. The CDR3 spans 14 residues. The CDR3 coding sequence is TGTGCCAGCAGTGCCCAACGGTATAATTCACCCCTCCACTTT. Amino acid sequence: CASSAQRYNSPLHF.

In its sample, this clonotype was seen many times. This rearrangement joins TRBV6-2 or TRBV6-3 to TRBJ2-1; D assignment may be TRBD1 or TRBD2 (5 bases each). CDR1 MNHEY and CDR2 SVGEGT come from the germline V gene. V was cut by 5 bases and J by 3 bases, with 8 bases left in between. This CDR3 is built from 13 residues. The DNA for the CDR3 is TGTGCCAGCAGTCAGGGACGCTACAATGAGCAGTTCTTC. It yields the protein CASSQGRYNEQFF.